Here is one TCR beta chain with its context. Antigen specificity is unknown. Amplification used 60 Vbeta primers and 13 Jbeta primers. TCRdb keeps only in-frame clones here, not all; method: immunoSEQ multiplex PCR. This table has about 140,000 clones, more than 75% appearing once. This sample stems from a study of cytomegalovirus exposure and HLA in healthy donors. General observations from the study: Later analysis identified around 15,000 TCR beta sequences associated with HLA alleles, using a false discovery rate threshold of 0.05. Excluded: some indistinguishable V segments such as TRBV6-2 and TRBV6-3. TCR beta chain V- and J-gene trimming was linked, in a later analysis, to a missense variant in DCLRE1C. Testing in vitro showed a few CMV-associated chains specific for CMV antigens.

CDR3 length: 16 residues. Germline trimming cut 0 bases from V and 8 bases from J; bases unmatched to any gene: 9. Germline CDR1 SGHRS, CDR2 YFSETQ. The TCR comes from a man aged 50 to 59 in good health and CMV-seronegative. Sequences were obtained from PBMCs. The rearrangement links TRBV5-1 to TRBJ1-1; 11 bases are shared with TRBD1. As DNA, the CDR3 is TGCGCCAGCAGCTTGGGGACAGGGGGCGGGGGTGGAGAAGCTTTCTTT. Translated, it gives CASSLGTGGGGGEAFF.